The clone carrying this T cell receptor (beta chain) was detected ten times or more. The antigen is unknown. The entry originates in a study of neurological immune-mediated disorders. Overall study results and limits: None of the CDR3 amino acid sequences in expanded clones turned up in more than one subject, which points to private repertoires in all groups. The greatest degree of TCR clonal expansion was observed in HTLV-1-associated myelopathy, with the lowest in multiple sclerosis, below that of healthy controls. The multiple sclerosis repertoire cluster showed no association with any clinical or MRI feature. The authors stated that larger cohorts are needed.

One entry per CDR3 protein, called by TCRdb with MiXCR from the 5' RACE reads. The table has about 87,000 distinct CDR3 sequences, 3.5% seen once; the top ten hold around 3.1%. Losses at the gene ends were 2 bases for V and 4 bases for J; bases not matched to a gene: 3. This CDR3 spans 14 amino acids. This sequence joins TRBV12-3 or TRBV12-4 and TRBJ2-7; TRBD1 matches 9 bases. This clonotype originated in a woman in her 50s with multiple sclerosis. Input material: PBMCs. The CDR3 sequence is CASSLWDREYEQYF. The CDR3 DNA is TGTGCCAGCAGTTTATGGGACAGGGAATACGAGCAGTACTTC.